This TCR beta chain was recovered during a study of control samples from healthy donors and cancer patients. The table came from immunoSEQ multiplex PCR; TCRdb's copy has only in-frame clones and leaves some out. The sample yields tens of thousands of clones, around 93% seen once. Germline V gene sequence: CDR1 MNHEY, CDR2 SVGAGI. The CDR3 consists of 15 residues. V was shortened by 7 bases and J by 1 base, with 16 bases between the two germline ends. This TCR derives from a man aged 25-45 years with colorectal cancer. Sequenced input: PBMCs. This chain connects TRBV6-5 to TRBJ1-1, with a weak D call TRBD1 (6 bases). CDR3 coding DNA: TGTGCCAGCACCTCACAATCGGGGGCGAACACTGAAGCTTTCTTT. Its protein product is CASTSQSGANTEAFF.